Included here is one T cell receptor (beta chain) sequence, with context. This clone was counted between two and nine times. Its antigen is still unknown. The input lacks base qualities; no much larger clone sits a single base away. These data belong to a study of beta chain features in type 1 diabetes (dated by TCRdb to the late 2010s). The study in broad terms: Mean age, gender distribution, total cell number and subset yield were not different between patients and healthy donors. A total of about 100,000,000 sorted cells were examined across all samples, and RNA yield correlated strongly with the number of cells per subset. Naive and central memory subsets were obtained from all 28 donors, but regulatory and stem cell-like memory subsets were isolated from only 8 patients and roughly eight healthy donors. The study compared TCRB repertoires of sorted circulating CD4+ T cell subsets between recently diagnosed type 1 diabetes patients and matched healthy donors. The full study reports these points: Naive, central memory and regulatory TCRB repertoires appeared to be more alike among patients than among healthy donors. PCR might favor shorter templates, but patient and control samples were amplified and corrected together, so any skew would affect both groups equally. Because cDNA was sequenced instead of genomic DNA, highly expressing activated cells could be over-represented, though the groups showed no difference in activation or CD3 levels. Because the HLA sub-analyses included only small numbers of individuals, any influence of HLA type on TCRB rearrangement was left unresolved. Type 1 diabetes patients showed a moderate but significant shortening of TCRB CDR3 length in all four CD4+ subsets. At VDJ recombination sites, type 1 diabetes patients had fewer insertions and more deleted nucleotides, which implies abnormalities in thymic rearrangement.

Each donor gave one peripheral blood draw, roughly 0.12 L on average, collected into heparinised tubes. Naive, central memory, regulatory and stem cell-like memory CD4+ T cells were sorted on a BD FACSAria II using a panel including CD45RO, CCR7, CD25, CD127, CD95 and CD27. A purity above 98% was achieved for all sorted populations. PBMCs were isolated immediately by Lymphoprep density gradient centrifugation and stained directly without culture. So that batch effects would be minimized, each experiment stained and sorted samples in pairs, pairing one healthy donor with one patient. Trimmed from V: 8 bases; trimmed from J: 3 bases; junction bases lacking a gene match: 9. The germline V gene provides CDR1 MNHEY and CDR2 SVGAGI. Spanning cysteine to phenylalanine, the CDR3 consists of 14 amino acids. Here the CDR3 DNA is all that survives: 42 bases in frame from base 1. All of the isolated RNA was reverse transcribed with the High Capacity cDNA Reverse Transcription Kit, so expressed TCRB transcripts were sequenced. Deep immunoSEQ sequencing was performed on naive, central memory and regulatory T cell samples, with an average of around 3.4 million total reads per sample. Sorted cells were lysed in RLT buffer, and RNA was extracted using DNase-treated RNeasy Micro or Mini kits according to cell number. To prevent cross-contamination, each cell subset was processed individually, whereas patient and healthy donor samples were processed jointly. The immunoSEQ multiplex PCR was used to amplify TCRB sequences from cDNA, yielding 87-bp fragments that span the CDR3 region. Amplicons were sequenced on the Illumina HiSeq platform. Per the original workflow: Synthetic template baselines were used to correct PCR bias computationally, reads within Hamming distance 2 were collapsed together, and singletons that could not be merged were discarded. By aligning reads against IMGT, V, D and J genes, CDR3 length, and insertions or deletions at six rearrangement sites were assigned. Within each subset, clonotype counts were normalized to sorted cell number, after which true diversity and Gini coefficients were computed with the tcR R package. The overlap coefficient, calculated on TCRB nucleotide sequences, was used to quantify repertoire sharing. Held by TCRdb, this immuneACCESS table contains in-frame sequences only and omits some clones. Under half of the omission traces to an unresolved V gene where checked; the cause of the rest is unknown. V and J calls and clone size follow that table, whereas D and trimming were derived from the DNA. Within this sample are about 160,000 clones, with approximately 8.1% of them counted one time only. Of the sample, approximately 0.5% is held by the ten largest clones.

The rearranged chain carries TRBV6-5 and TRBJ1-2, with 7 bases in between that match TRBD1. The receptor was derived from a man between 18 and 35 years old with type 1 diabetes. What was sequenced was central memory CD4+ T cells from blood. The CDR3 region reads CASFGGTADYGYTF. The DNA is as follows: TGTGCCAGCTTCGGCGGGACAGCCGACTATGGCTACACCTTC.